The 31 T cell receptor beta chains below were found in one sample sequenced in a study of shared clonotypes between healthy human individuals. Assay: immunoSEQ multiplex PCR; the TCRdb copy retains only in-frame clones and omits some. The sample consists of 1.4 million to 1.5 million clones, roughly 97% of them appearing once. Sequencing used naive CD4+ T cells sorted from blood. Subset of the sample: CD45RA+ positively selected. All receptors derive from a man aged 25-45 years in good health.

This clone was observed a handful of times. V usage is TRBV30 and J usage is TRBJ2-4, with D possibly being TRBD1 (6 bases). CDR1 and CDR2 from the germline V gene are GTSNPN and SVGIG (reference sequence). Trimming removed 0 bases from V and 2 bases from J, with 14 bases in between. The CDR3 consists of 16 residues. CDR3 sequence reads: CAWSVGGVLPKNIQYF. Here the CDR3 DNA reads TGTGCCTGGAGTGTAGGGGGAGTTCTACCCAAAAACATTCAGTACTTC. Full variable domain (outside the CDR3, taken from reference TRBV30 and TRBJ2-4): SQTIHQWPATLVQPVGSPLSLECTVEGTSNPNLYWYRQAAGRGLQLLFYSVGIGQISSEVPQNLSASRPQDRQFILSSKKLLLSDSGFYLCAWSVGGVLPKNIQYFGAGTRLSVL.

The V call is TRBV27, the J call TRBJ2-2; 9 bases map to TRBD2. V lost 3 bases, J lost 2 bases, and 1 base stayed unmatched. This CDR3 is 15 amino acids long. CDR1 is MNHEY and CDR2 is SMNVEV in the germline V gene (reference sequence). The CDR3 is CASSFLAGNTGELFF. CDR3 sequence (DNA): TGTGCCAGCAGTTTTCTAGCGGGAAACACCGGGGAGCTGTTTTTT.

V usage is TRBV7-9 and J usage is TRBJ1-5; D unclear. V was trimmed by 0 bases and J by 5 bases, leaving 8 bases between them. Germline-derived CDR1 and CDR2 are SEHNR and FQNEAQ (reference sequence). The CDR3 runs 14 residues. Written as DNA, the CDR3 is TGTGCCAGCAGCTTAGCGGGAACACATCAGCCCCAGCATTTT. Its translation is CASSLAGTHQPQHF. The variable domain in full, with the rest retrieved from reference TRBV7-9 and TRBJ1-5, is DTGVSQNPRHKITKRGQNVTFRCDPISEHNRLYWYRQTLGQGPEFLTYFQNEAQLEKSRLLSDRFSAERPKGSFSTLEIQRTEQGDSAMYLCASSLAGTHQPQHFGDGTRLSIL.

The CDR3 DNA reads TGTGCCAGCAGCAAACCCCAGGGGTCTTCCGACAGGGAGGTACCCACTGAAGCTTTCTTT. Translation: CASSKPQGSSDREVPTEAFF. This chain connects TRBV21-1 to TRBJ1-1; the D call TRBD1 from the table was never checked on the DNA. TRBV21-1 is termed a pseudogene. CDR3 length: 20 residues.

The V call is TRBV9, the J call TRBJ2-7, with D perhaps matching TRBD2 (5 bases). Germline CDR1 and CDR2: SGDLS and YYNGEE. The CDR3 spans 14 residues. The germline V and J ends were trimmed by 3 bases and 1 base, with 11 bases remaining between them. The CDR3 loop is CASSARTFSYEQYF. The CDR3 DNA is TGTGCCAGCAGCGCCCGGACTTTTTCCTACGAGCAGTACTTC.

This clone was counted once. Other DNA sequences in this sample translate to the same CDR3. The chain is built from TRBV5-1 and TRBJ2-3; D is undetermined. V was clipped by 0 bases and J by 0 bases, with 8 bases between them. Germline V lookup: CDR1 SGHRS, CDR2 YFSETQ. The CDR3 loop spans 15 amino acids. CDR3 sequence: CASSLVSLSTDTQYF. The CDR3 coding sequence is TGCGCCAGCAGCTTGGTGTCACTTAGCACAGATACGCAGTATTTT.

As concerns this clone: The sample has other DNA sequences that encode this CDR3 too. The chain recombines TRBV10-1 with TRBJ2-2; D is unresolved. Trimming removed 3 bases from V and 5 bases from J, with 10 bases in between. Germline values: CDR1 WNHNN, CDR2 SYGVQD (reference sequence). CDR3 length: 14 amino acids. The CDR3 protein is CASSDRVGTGELFF. The CDR3 DNA follows: TGCGCCAGCAGTGACCGAGTCGGGACCGGGGAGCTGTTTTTT.

The chain has TRBV5-4 and TRBJ2-7, with 11 bases matching TRBD1. The ends lost 3 bases at V and 6 bases at J; junction bases unmatched: 8. The CDR3 has 15 amino acids. Germline lookup yields CDR1 SGHNT and CDR2 YYREEE (reference sequence). DNA of the CDR3: TGTGCCAGCAGCTCATCCGGGACAGGGGGTGGCGAGCAGTACTTC. It specifies CASSSSGTGGGEQYF.

This sequence joins TRBV7-9 and TRBJ2-5; D is uncertain. Germline V gene lookup returns CDR1 SEHNR and CDR2 FQNEAQ (reference sequence). The CDR3 runs to 13 residues. Trimming pared 5 bases from V and 5 bases from J, leaving 12 bases between. The CDR3 DNA sequence: TGTGCCAGCAGCCGTCAATTAGGGGAGACCCAGTACTTC. Translation gives CASSRQLGETQYF.

The V call is TRBV4-1, the J call TRBJ1-2; possibly TRBD1 for D (6 bases). The CDR3 has 15 residues. V was shortened by 0 bases and J by 3 bases, with 11 bases between the two germline ends. Germline V gives CDR1 MGHRA, CDR2 YSYEKL. The CDR3 DNA sequence: TGCGCCAGCAGCCAAGAAGGGGGGTACGACTATGGCTACACCTTC. Protein: CASSQEGGYDYGYTF.

The chain recombines TRBV28 with TRBJ2-7; 7 bases are a match to TRBD1. V gave up 4 bases and J gave up 0 bases; unmatched junction bases: 6. Per the germline V gene, CDR1 is MDHEN and CDR2 is SYDVKM. The CDR3 runs to 15 residues. CDR3: CASSSTGDLSYEQYF. The CDR3 DNA follows: TGTGCCAGCAGTTCTACAGGGGACCTCTCCTACGAGCAGTACTTC.

This chain uses TRBV19 with TRBJ2-7, with TRBD1 matching 10 bases. Unmatched junction bases numbered 8, after V lost 6 bases and J lost 0 bases. The CDR3 is 16 amino acids. Germline CDR1 reads LNHDA; CDR2 reads SQIVND (reference sequence). The CDR3 protein is CASSDPRDRGSYEQYF. The DNA for the CDR3 is TGTGCCAGTAGCGACCCCCGGGACAGGGGCTCCTACGAGCAGTACTTC.

V and J are TRBV27 and TRBJ2-3; 11 bases align to TRBD2. Germline CDR1 and CDR2: MNHEY and SMNVEV (reference sequence). CDR3 length: 17 residues. The V and J ends lost 10 bases and 3 bases, in that order; junction bases with no gene match: 15. The CDR3 DNA reads as TGTGCCACCTCCCAGGCCCCACTAGCGGGAGTAACAGATACGCAGTATTTT. Amino acid sequence: CATSQAPLAGVTDTQYF.

The V call is TRBV28, the J call TRBJ1-2; unclear D gene. In germline, CDR1 is MDHEN, CDR2 SYDVKM. Trimming took 2 bases from V and 4 from J, leaving 8 bases between them. CDR3 size: 13 residues. In DNA form, the CDR3 reads TGTGCCAGCAGTTTAGATCCGCTCTATGGCTACACCTTC. Translation: CASSLDPLYGYTF.

The table lists this clone with a count of one. The chain uses TRBV15 and TRBJ2-7, with D perhaps TRBD1 or TRBD2 (5 bases each). Deletions cut 5 bases from V and 3 bases from J, with 14 bases between. Per germline, CDR1 LNHNV and CDR2 YYDKDF (reference sequence). The length of the CDR3 is 14 residues. Here the CDR3 DNA reads TGTGCCACCAGCCTTGTGGGGGTGGGCTACGAGCAGTACTTC. This sequence encodes CATSLVGVGYEQYF.

This chain links TRBV6-6 with TRBJ2-1; 10 bases align to TRBD1. Germline CDR1 MNHNY, CDR2 SVGAGI (reference sequence). The V segment lost 8 bases and the J segment 9 bases; nucleotides outside the gene matches: 13. This CDR3 comprises 15 residues. The chain's CDR3 is CASAGGTGVIREQFF. The CDR3 coding sequence is TGTGCCAGCGCCGGGGGGACAGGGGTAATCCGTGAGCAGTTCTTC.

J is TRBJ2-6 and V is TRBV5-1; D is unresolved. Germline assignment: CDR1 SGHRS and CDR2 YFSETQ. Trimming removed 4 bases from V and 4 bases from J, with 18 bases in between. The CDR3 consists of 17 residues. CDR3 region: CASSGFGKGTGANVLTF. The DNA of the CDR3 is TGCGCCAGCAGCGGATTTGGAAAGGGAACCGGGGCCAACGTCCTGACTTTC.

The chain couples TRBV5-4 to TRBJ1-2; D not resolved. Germline lookup yields CDR1 SGHNT and CDR2 YYREEE (reference sequence). The ends were cut back, 0 bases at V and 6 bases at J, with 6 bases in the middle. The CDR3 length is 12 residues. The CDR3 reads CASSLEVDGYTF. The CDR3 DNA is TGTGCCAGCAGCTTGGAGGTGGATGGCTACACCTTC.

The gene calls are TRBV6-6 and TRBJ2-3; D gene ambiguous. CDR3 length: 14 residues. V lost 0 bases and J 6 bases, leaving 10 bases between the germline ends. Per the germline V gene, CDR1 is MNHNY and CDR2 is SVGAGI (reference sequence). CDR3 DNA sequence: TGTGCCAGCAGTTACTCGATCCCCTCGGATACGCAGTATTTT. This encodes CASSYSIPSDTQYF.

The chain links TRBV9 to TRBJ2-2; D is possibly TRBD1 (7 bases). Per germline, CDR1 SGDLS and CDR2 YYNGEE. The CDR3 has 16 amino acids. The ends were cut back, 0 bases at V and 5 bases at J, with 14 bases in the middle. In nucleotides, the CDR3 is TGTGCCAGCAGCGTAGGGGCCCAGGGGGGAACCGGGGAGCTGTTTTTT. Its protein is CASSVGAQGGTGELFF.

The J gene is TRBJ2-2, the V gene TRBV5-3; TRBD1 matches 10 bases. TRBV5-3 is an ORF, and what it does is uncertain. The V gene end was trimmed by 9 bases and the J gene end by 7 bases; junction bases not matched to a gene: 6. The CDR3 contains 13 residues. The CDR3 loop is CATGTGALGELFF. CDR3 coding DNA: TGTGCCACTGGGACAGGGGCTCTCGGGGAGCTGTTTTTT.

Here the CDR3 DNA reads TGCACCAGCAGCCAAGAGACTAGCGGGAGGAACTACGAGCAGTACTTC. Its translation is CTSSQETSGRNYEQYF. This chain connects TRBV1 to TRBJ2-7; the table assigns TRBD2, which was not confirmed against the DNA. TRBV1 constitutes a pseudogene. The CDR3 runs to 16 residues.

V gene TRBV9 combines with J gene TRBJ1-1, with D possibly being TRBD1 (5 bases). The germline V gene has CDR1 SGDLS and CDR2 YYNGEE. This CDR3 has 14 amino acids. Trimming pared 3 bases from V and 4 bases from J, leaving 13 bases between. CDR3 nucleotides: TGTGCCAGCAGCGCCGCAGGGTCCTTCACTGAAGCTTTCTTT. Protein sequence: CASSAAGSFTEAFF.

The chain recombines TRBV2 with TRBJ2-1, with 11 bases aligning to TRBD2. Germline V gives CDR1 SNHLY, CDR2 FYNNEI. The trim removed 7 bases at V and 5 bases at J, leaving 7 bases unmatched. The CDR3 is made up of 15 amino acids. The CDR3 loop is CASIQGSGRDNEQFF. CDR3 sequence (DNA): TGTGCCAGCATTCAGGGTAGCGGGAGGGACAATGAGCAGTTCTTC.

The chain couples TRBV6-4 to TRBJ2-1, with D perhaps TRBD1 or TRBD2 (5 bases each). With 6 bases removed from V and 14 bases from J, the gap between germline ends came to 26 bases. Germline V gene lookup returns CDR1 MRHNA and CDR2 SNTAGT. This CDR3 region has 15 residues. CDR3 loop: CASSVGIGPGNGKFF. In DNA, the CDR3 is TGTGCCAGCAGCGTCGGAATCGGTCCAGGGAACGGGAAGTTCTTC.

V usage is TRBV9 and J usage is TRBJ1-2; TRBD1 agrees at 10 bases. Germline-derived CDR1 and CDR2 are SGDLS and YYNGEE. This CDR3 is built from 16 residues. V dropped 3 bases and J dropped 8; count of bases not matched to a gene: 13. The CDR3: CASSGTGGTPTSGYTF. In DNA, the CDR3 is TGTGCCAGCAGCGGGACAGGGGGTACTCCGACCAGCGGCTACACCTTC.

The chain carries TRBV4-2 and TRBJ2-6; the D is unclear. The CDR3 has 18 amino acids. The germline CDR1 and CDR2 sequences are LGHNA and YNFKEQ. The V end was cut by 3 bases, the J end by 0 bases, with 15 bases between. CDR3 residues: CASSQGPPITSGANVLTF. The CDR3 bases are TGTGCCAGCAGCCAGGGCCCCCCCATAACCTCTGGGGCCAACGTCCTGACTTTC.

The V and J genes are TRBV5-4 and TRBJ2-5; tentative D call: TRBD1 (5 bases). Germline assignment: CDR1 SGHNT and CDR2 YYREEE (reference sequence). CDR3 length: 14 residues. V lost 5 bases, J lost 2 bases, and 13 bases lay in between. CDR3 in amino acids: CASRPQGLQETQYF. In DNA form, the CDR3 reads TGTGCCAGCAGACCCCAGGGTCTTCAAGAGACCCAGTACTTC.

The chain links TRBV6-6 to TRBJ1-4, with D unclear. V was cut by 2 bases and J by 14 bases, with 9 bases left in between. This CDR3 spans 11 amino acids. CDR1 is MNHNY and CDR2 is SVGAGI in the germline V gene (reference sequence). CDR3 sequence: CASSYGQLLFF. In DNA form, the CDR3 reads TGTGCCAGCAGTTACGGGCAACTGCTGTTTTTT.

This sequence joins TRBV9 and TRBJ1-4; 8 positions match TRBD1. The CDR3 is 15 residues long. Trimming removed 4 bases from V and 8 bases from J; junction bases left unmatched: 10. CDR1 is SGDLS, CDR2 YYNGEE, per germline. The CDR3 DNA is TGTGCCAGCAGCCCTCGTGACAGGGGAGCCGAAAAACTGTTTTTT. This encodes CASSPRDRGAEKLFF.

In the case of this clone: In the same sample, other DNA sequences code for this CDR3. The chain has TRBV7-2 and TRBJ1-1; D remains ambiguous. This CDR3 spans 13 amino acids. The germline V gene has CDR1 SGHTA and CDR2 FQGNSA. V shed 5 bases and J shed 1 base, with 8 bases lying between them. Here the CDR3 DNA reads TGTGCCAGCAGCCTCCTAGGGAACACTGAAGCTTTCTTT. Protein product: CASSLLGNTEAFF.